This TCR beta chain was recovered during a study of blood T cell repertoires in COVID-19. Study-wide background: Italy, Spain and the United States were the sources of the convalescent and acute COVID-19 samples. In each case, the material was cDNA or gDNA derived from T cells, B-cell-depleted T cells, or PBMCs.

In the original analysis: Using reference gene primer amplification, nucleated cell counts were estimated. Clones were sequenced by immunoSEQ multiplex PCR, and TCRdb holds only the in-frame ones, with some missing. V, J and clone size are taken as reported in that table, and D and trimming were inferred from the DNA itself. The table lists about 380,000 clones, around 84% of them singletons, with about 1% in the top ten. Germline V CDR1 and CDR2: LGHNA, YNFKEQ. The ends were cut back, 3 bases at V and 1 base at J, with 16 bases in the middle. CDR3 length: 16 residues. The chain has TRBV4-2 and TRBJ2-7; weak D call: TRBD2 (7 bases). Sequenced input: peripheral blood. This clonotype originated in a human donor with acute or convalescent COVID-19. The donor label of this sample is uncertain. The CDR3 is CASSQGGTQESYEQYF. The CDR3 region has the DNA TGTGCCAGCAGCCAGGGGGGGACACAGGAATCCTACGAGCAGTACTTC.